This entry lists 9 T cell receptor beta chains sequenced from one sample in a study of shared T cell receptors in the human thymus. Using immunoSEQ multiplex PCR, the repertoire was profiled, and TCRdb retains in-frame clones only, with some absent. The sample contains about 710,000 clones, around 87% of which appear only once. The same data also contributed to another study, on human thymus T cells.

What was sequenced was thymocytes. These receptors all come from a boy under two years old with a congenital heart defect.

This chain connects TRBV18 to TRBJ1-1; unclear D gene. This CDR3 region has 12 residues. Per germline, CDR1 KGHSH and CDR2 LQKENI. V lost 3 bases to trimming and J lost 1 base, with 3 bases between them. CDR3 amino acids: CASSPQNTEAFF. The CDR3 DNA reads as TGTGCCAGCTCACCTCAGAACACTGAAGCTTTCTTT.

The rearrangement links TRBV4-3 to TRBJ1-5, with D perhaps matching TRBD1 (5 bases). Germline CDR1 is LGHNA and CDR2 is YSLEER. V shed 3 bases and J shed 7 bases, with 16 bases lying between them. This CDR3 is built from 15 residues. CDR3 sequence (DNA): TGCGCCAGCAGCCAGAGTTCGGGGGAGAAGCAGCCCCAGCATTTT. Protein sequence: CASSQSSGEKQPQHF.

The chain joins TRBV5-4 to TRBJ1-2; possibly TRBD1 for D (5 bases). Trimming shortened V by 4 bases and J by 3 bases, and 16 bases separated the two germline ends. The CDR3 contains 15 residues. In germline, CDR1 is SGHNT, CDR2 YYREEE (reference sequence). The CDR3 here is CASSGGAGNDYGYTF. The CDR3 DNA follows: TGTGCCAGCAGCGGTGGGGCGGGGAACGACTATGGCTACACCTTC.

This clone was seen only a few times. The V and J genes are TRBV28 and TRBJ2-7; unclear D gene. CDR1 and CDR2 from the germline V gene are MDHEN and SYDVKM. This CDR3 contains 13 residues. The V and J ends lost 3 bases and 0 bases respectively, with 6 bases between them. Here the CDR3 reads CASSFISSYEQYF. In DNA form, the CDR3 reads TGTGCCAGCAGTTTTATTAGCTCCTACGAGCAGTACTTC.

The chain combines TRBV5-1 with TRBJ2-7; D is unclear. Germline lookup yields CDR1 SGHRS and CDR2 YFSETQ. The V and J ends lost 0 bases and 0 bases respectively, with 13 bases between them. The length of the CDR3 is 16 residues. CDR3 bases: TGCGCCAGCAGCTTGGAATACAGCTTTAGCTCCTACGAGCAGTACTTC. Its protein product is CASSLEYSFSSYEQYF.

The rearrangement uses TRBV18 and TRBJ2-1; D possibly corresponds to TRBD1 (5 bases). This CDR3 is 13 amino acids long. Germline CDR1 reads KGHSH; CDR2 reads LQKENI. V lost 4 bases, J lost 4 bases, and 8 bases lay in between. The CDR3 spells CASSQQAYNEQFF. The CDR3, as DNA: TGTGCCAGCTCACAACAGGCATACAATGAGCAGTTCTTC.

The rearrangement uses TRBV7-6 and TRBJ2-1, with 7 positions matching TRBD1. This CDR3 has 14 amino acids. V shed 3 bases and J 5 bases; nucleotides not matched to a gene: 4. Per the germline V gene, CDR1 is SGHVS and CDR2 is FNYEAQ. In DNA form, the CDR3 reads TGTGCCAGCAGCTTCGGAACAGGGGACAATGAGCAGTTCTTC. Amino acid sequence: CASSFGTGDNEQFF.

The rearrangement links TRBV7-9 to TRBJ2-4; no clear D gene. V was trimmed by 5 bases and J by 1 base, leaving 24 bases between them. Germline V gene data show CDR1 as SEHNR and CDR2 as FQNEAQ (reference sequence). The CDR3 consists of 19 residues. The CDR3 spells CASSPYALEGRMAKNIQYF. CDR3 nucleotide sequence: TGTGCCAGCAGCCCTTATGCCCTAGAAGGTCGAATGGCCAAAAACATTCAGTACTTC.

The V call is TRBV5-1, the J call TRBJ2-1, with 7 positions matching TRBD2. This CDR3 is built from 19 residues. CDR1 and CDR2 from the germline V gene are SGHRS and YFSETQ. V lost 0 bases, J lost 5 bases, and 17 bases stayed unmatched. Written as DNA, the CDR3 is TGCGCCAGCAGCTTGGTACTAGCCGGGAGGATCCCGTATGACAATGAGCAGTTCTTC. It codes for CASSLVLAGRIPYDNEQFF. Complete variable domain (other parts from reference TRBV5-1 and TRBJ2-1): KAGVTQTPRYLIKTRGQQVTLSCSPISGHRSVSWYQQTPGQGLQFLFEYFSETQRNKGNFPGRFSGRQFSNSRSEMNVSTLELGDSALYLCASSLVLAGRIPYDNEQFFGPGTRLTVL.